Presented here are 25 T cell receptor beta chains from one specimen sequenced in a study of graft-versus-host responses after intestinal transplantation. The table came from immunoSEQ multiplex PCR; TCRdb's copy has only in-frame clones and leaves some out. This repertoire shows over 14,000 clones, around 94% found once; its top ten account for around 0.7%. Material: PBMCs, obtained 9 days after transplant. The receptors shown here come from a human patient who received an intestinal transplant, so some T cells may come from the graft donor.

The chain is built from TRBV5-1 and TRBJ2-1; 8 nucleotides align to TRBD1. The germline V gene has CDR1 SGHRS and CDR2 YFSETQ. After removal of 3 bases from V and 4 bases from J, the junction contained 6 bases not matched to a gene. CDR3 length: 15 amino acids. In nucleotides, the CDR3 is TGCGCCAGCAGCTGGACAGGGAACCAATACAATGAGCAGTTCTTC. Translation: CASSWTGNQYNEQFF.

The CDR3: CASSLAVGARYNEQFF. Here the CDR3 DNA reads TGTGCCAGCAGCTTAGCGGTGGGGGCGCGGTACAATGAGCAGTTCTTC. V and J are TRBV7-9 and TRBJ2-1, with TRBD1 as a possible D gene (6 bases). The CDR3 length is 16 residues. Germline lookup yields CDR1 SEHNR and CDR2 FQNEAQ (reference sequence). V was pared by 0 bases and J by 4 bases, with 13 bases between.

J is TRBJ1-3 and V is TRBV6-1; D is ambiguous. With 3 bases removed from V and 0 bases from J, the gap between germline ends came to 15 bases. CDR1 is MNHNS and CDR2 is SASEGT in the germline V gene. This CDR3 contains 17 residues. CDR3 in amino acids: CASSDVAARDSGNTIYF. CDR3 nucleotide sequence: TGTGCCAGCAGTGATGTGGCAGCAAGAGACTCTGGAAACACCATATATTTT.

For this clone: One end of the junction varies from germline; a read error may be responsible. V and J are TRBV27 and TRBJ2-5; 9 bases line up with TRBD2. Judging by the DNA end, TRBJ2-7 fits better; the J call may be wrong. CDR3 size: 17 residues. Per germline, CDR1 MNHEY and CDR2 SMNVEV (reference sequence). CDR3 protein: CASSLLQKAGGPYEQYF. Here the CDR3 DNA reads TGTGCCAGCAGCTTATTACAGAAAGCGGGAGGTCCCTACGAGCAGTACTTC.

Remarks on this clone: A junction boundary mismatches the germline segment, possibly from a read error. This chain uses TRBV2 with TRBJ1-2; no definite D call. The CDR3 consists of 13 residues. Germline CDR1 SNHLY, CDR2 FYNNEI. The CDR3 loop is CASSEAVNYGYTF. In DNA, the CDR3 is TGTGCCAGCAGCGAAGCGGTGAACTATGGCTACACCTTC. Supplemented by reference TRBV2 and TRBJ1-2, the full variable domain reads EPEVTQTPSHQVTQMGQEVILRCVPISNHLYFYWYRQILGQKVEFLVSFYNNEISEKSEIFDDQFSVERPDGSNFTLKIRSTKLEDSAMYFCASSEAVNYGYTFGSGTRLTVV.

The gene calls are TRBV15 and TRBJ2-6; D is unresolved. The V and J ends lost 2 bases and 0 bases respectively, with 5 bases between them. The germline CDR1 and CDR2 sequences are LNHNV and YYDKDF (reference sequence). The CDR3 contains 15 residues. The CDR3, as DNA: TGTGCCACCAGCAGAAGGGTCTCTGGGGCCAACGTCCTGACTTTC. This translates into CATSRRVSGANVLTF.

The chain employs TRBV20-1 and TRBJ2-1; no firm D call. CDR3 length: 10 residues. The V gene's germline CDR1 is DFQATT and CDR2 SNEGSKA (reference sequence). CDR3 DNA sequence: TGCAGCGCAAATAGAGATGAGCAGTTCTTC. It codes for CSANRDEQFF.

The gene calls are TRBV19 and TRBJ2-2; D ambiguous. Germline V gene data show CDR1 as LNHDA and CDR2 as SQIVND (reference sequence). This CDR3 has 13 residues. V dropped 4 bases and J dropped 7 bases, with 10 bases sitting between them. The CDR3 is CASSNTPSGELFF. The CDR3 bases are TGTGCCAGTAGTAACACCCCCAGCGGGGAGCTGTTTTTT.

Of note for this clone: The same CDR3 arises from other DNA sequences in this sample as well. The chain carries TRBV5-6 and TRBJ2-1; TRBD2 aligns across 13 bases. This CDR3 is 14 amino acids long. The V and J ends lost 2 bases and 8 bases, in that order; junction bases with no gene match: 1. Germline V gene sequence: CDR1 SGHDT, CDR2 YYEEEE. The CDR3 coding sequence is TGTGCCAGCAGCTTACTAGCGGGGGGGGATGAGCAGTTCTTC. The encoded protein is CASSLLAGGDEQFF.

V gene TRBV21-1 combines with J gene TRBJ2-1; the D call TRBD1 from the table was never checked on the DNA. TRBV21-1 is listed as a pseudogene. The CDR3 extends over 18 amino acids. The DNA of the CDR3 is TGTGCCAGCAGCAAACACCTCCTCTCGACAGGGGGCATAAATGAGCAGTTCTTC. Encoded protein: CASSKHLLSTGGINEQFF.

V and J are TRBV11-2 and TRBJ2-1; a possible D gene is TRBD1 (6 bases). The V end lost 0 bases, the J end lost 9 bases, and 15 bases lay between the germline ends. This CDR3 is 15 amino acids long. Germline CDR1 and CDR2: SGHAT and FQNNGV. The CDR3 DNA is TGTGCCAGCAGCTTAGATCAGTGGCAGGGGAGTGAGCAGTTCTTC. Translating gives CASSLDQWQGSEQFF.

This clone was recorded only once. The chain uses TRBV19 and TRBJ2-5, with 7 nucleotides matching TRBD1. The better agreement between TRBJ2-7 and the DNA end casts doubt on the J call. CDR3 size: 14 residues. Germline loops: CDR1 LNHDA, CDR2 SQIVND (reference sequence). The CDR3 loop reads CASRGEQGSYEQYF. CDR3 sequence (DNA): TGTGCCAGTAGAGGGGAACAGGGGTCCTACGAGCAGTACTTC.

The chain is built from TRBV6-5 and TRBJ2-3; D is uncertain. The CDR3 is made up of 13 amino acids. The germline V gene encodes CDR1 MNHEY and CDR2 SVGAGI. Trimming shortened V by 1 base and J by 4 bases, and 6 bases separated the two germline ends. Here the CDR3 reads CASSYFVADTQYF. The CDR3 DNA is TGTGCCAGCAGTTACTTCGTAGCAGATACGCAGTATTTT.

V and J are TRBV7-8 and TRBJ2-7; possibly TRBD1 or TRBD2 for D (7 bases each). Deletions cut 5 bases from V and 3 bases from J, with 14 bases between. Germline V gene data show CDR1 as SGHVS and CDR2 as FQNEAQ. There are 14 residues in the CDR3. CDR3 loop: CASSQGEGIYEQYF. CDR3 in DNA: TGTGCCAGCAGCCAGGGGGAGGGTATCTACGAGCAGTACTTC.

CDR3 region: CASSPDRASSTF. The CDR3 nucleotides are TGTGCCAGCAGCCCAGACCGGGCTTCGTCCACCTTC. The chain joins TRBV9 to TRBJ1-2; D is unresolved. CDR3 size: 12 residues. V lost 4 bases and J lost 13, with 17 bases in between. Germline CDR1 is SGDLS and CDR2 is YYNGEE.

This sequence joins TRBV6-5 and TRBJ2-3, with TRBD2 identical over 13 bases. Germline values: CDR1 MNHEY, CDR2 SVGAGI. The CDR3 is made up of 15 amino acids. V shed 6 bases and J 2 bases; nucleotides not matched to a gene: 2. CDR3 residues: CASRGLAGVTDTQYF. As DNA, the CDR3 is TGTGCCAGCAGAGGACTAGCGGGAGTCACAGATACGCAGTATTTT.

This chain links TRBV9 with TRBJ2-2, with D tentatively TRBD1 or TRBD2 (5 bases each). CDR1 and CDR2 from the germline V gene are SGDLS and YYNGEE. The CDR3 consists of 15 residues. V shed 0 bases and J shed 2 bases, with 8 bases lying between them. The CDR3 is CASSVGGSNTGELFF. In nucleotides, the CDR3 is TGTGCCAGCAGCGTAGGGGGGTCCAACACCGGGGAGCTGTTTTTT.

V is TRBV5-6 and J is TRBJ1-4; D perhaps matches TRBD1 (5 bases). V lost 3 bases to trimming and J lost 14 bases, with 14 bases between them. There are 12 residues in the CDR3. The germline gives CDR1 SGHDT, CDR2 YYEEEE. The CDR3 spells CASSSLGDDLFF. The CDR3 DNA sequence: TGTGCCAGCAGCTCGTTGGGGGATGACCTGTTTTTT.

This chain joins TRBV10-1 and TRBJ2-1; TRBD2 matches at 8 bases. Trimming removed 5 bases from V and 7 bases from J; junction bases left unmatched: 7. CDR1 is WNHNN and CDR2 is SYGVQD in the germline V gene (reference sequence). CDR3 length: 14 residues. Here the CDR3 reads CASSFGAGANEQFF. Here the CDR3 DNA reads TGCGCCAGCAGTTTCGGAGCGGGAGCTAATGAGCAGTTCTTC.

This sequence joins TRBV28 and TRBJ2-7; 7 bases fit TRBD2. The V gene end was trimmed by 6 bases and the J gene end by 5 bases; junction bases not matched to a gene: 22. Germline CDR1 and CDR2: MDHEN and SYDVKM. The CDR3 spans 18 residues. The CDR3 DNA sequence: TGTGCCAGCAGGCTTCGGGGCTGGGTCTCGCGGGAGAGGGACGAGCAGTACTTC. Protein product: CASRLRGWVSRERDEQYF.

V usage is TRBV20-1 and J usage is TRBJ2-7; D possibly corresponds to TRBD2 (5 bases). V was clipped by 3 bases and J by 3 bases, with 6 bases between them. This CDR3 has 11 residues. Germline V CDR1 and CDR2: DFQATT, SNEGSKA (reference sequence). The CDR3 sequence is CSASEGYEQYF. CDR3 DNA: TGCAGTGCTAGCGAGGGCTACGAGCAGTACTTC.

The rearrangement links TRBV7-3 to TRBJ2-1; 10 bases map to TRBD2. This CDR3 has 15 amino acids. Germline V gene lookup returns CDR1 SGHTA and CDR2 FQGTGA. Trimming at V came to 5 bases and at J to 2 bases, leaving 3 bases not matched to a gene. CDR3: CASSTSGRAYNEQFF. CDR3 nucleotide sequence: TGTGCCAGCAGCACGAGCGGGAGGGCCTACAATGAGCAGTTCTTC.

The rearrangement joins TRBV5-5 to TRBJ2-2; D not certain. With 0 bases removed from V and 6 bases from J, the gap between germline ends came to 9 bases. Looked up from germline, CDR1 is SGHKS and CDR2 is YYEKEE (reference sequence). The CDR3 runs to 14 residues. CDR3 protein: CASSLVALSGELFF. The DNA for the CDR3 is TGTGCCAGCAGCTTGGTGGCACTGTCCGGGGAGCTGTTTTTT.

This chain uses TRBV9 with TRBJ1-1, with TRBD1 identical over 7 bases. With V trimmed by 4 bases and J by 4 bases, 10 bases remained unmatched. The CDR3 is 15 residues long. Germline-derived CDR1 and CDR2 are SGDLS and YYNGEE. In DNA form, the CDR3 reads TGTGCCAGCAGCACAACAGACAGGGTCGTCACTGAAGCTTTCTTT. It specifies CASSTTDRVVTEAFF.

This clone appeared a single time. The chain is built from TRBV7-9 and TRBJ2-3, with 13 bases that match TRBD2. CDR3 length: 18 amino acids. V dropped 6 bases and J dropped 0; count of bases not matched to a gene: 9. Germline CDR1 is SEHNR and CDR2 is FQNEAQ (reference sequence). The CDR3 DNA sequence: TGTGCCAGCAGGGTCGGGACTAGCGGGATCTATAGCACAGATACGCAGTATTTT. It yields the protein CASRVGTSGIYSTDTQYF.